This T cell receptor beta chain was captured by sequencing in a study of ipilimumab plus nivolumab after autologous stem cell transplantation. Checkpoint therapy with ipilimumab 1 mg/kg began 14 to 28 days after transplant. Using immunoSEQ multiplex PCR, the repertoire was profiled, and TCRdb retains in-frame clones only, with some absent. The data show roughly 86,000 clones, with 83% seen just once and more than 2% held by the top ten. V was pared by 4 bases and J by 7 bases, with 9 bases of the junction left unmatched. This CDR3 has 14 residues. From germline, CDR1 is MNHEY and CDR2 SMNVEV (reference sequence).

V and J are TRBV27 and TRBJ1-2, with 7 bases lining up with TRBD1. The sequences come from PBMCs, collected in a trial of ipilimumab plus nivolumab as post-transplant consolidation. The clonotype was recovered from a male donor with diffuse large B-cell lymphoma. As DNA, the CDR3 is TGTGCCAGCAGTTCCCCGACAGGGAGTGGTGGCTACACCTTC. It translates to CASSSPTGSGGYTF.